The entry that follows covers one T cell receptor (beta chain) sequence. This sample is drawn from a study of cytomegalovirus exposure and HLA in healthy donors. The PCR had 60 Vbeta and 13 Jbeta primers. TCRdb's table, derived via immunoSEQ multiplex PCR, lists solely in-frame clones and lacks some. The sample has 150,000 to 200,000 clones, 79% seen once. The ends lost 0 bases at V and 2 bases at J; junction bases unmatched: 5. Germline V CDR1 and CDR2: SGDLS, YYNGEE. This CDR3 comprises 16 residues. This chain uses TRBV9 with TRBJ2-1, with TRBD1 identical over 7 bases. The receptor was isolated from a male donor in good health and CMV-seropositive. The sequencing sample was made of PBMCs. The CDR3 loop reads CASSVDEGAAYNEQFF. In nucleotides, the CDR3 is TGTGCCAGCAGCGTAGATGAGGGGGCAGCCTACAATGAGCAGTTCTTC.